This paragraph reports one TCR beta chain. The same CDR3 also results from other DNA sequences found in this sample. The record originates from a study of chemoradiotherapy in HPV16-positive cancers. V was shortened by 8 bases and J by 3 bases, with 11 bases between the two germline ends. The CDR3 totals 12 residues. CDR1 and CDR2 (germline): MNHEY, SVGAGI. Sequencing was performed with immunoSEQ multiplex PCR; in TCRdb, only in-frame clones are kept and a portion is missing. The table has tens of thousands of clones, roughly 94% seen once. The J gene is TRBJ2-7, the V gene TRBV6-5; D is perhaps TRBD1 or TRBD2 (7 bases each). This receptor was identified in a human donor with HPV-associated anogenital cancer. Specimen collection occurred from a patient who underwent chemoradiotherapy. CDR3 bases: TGTGCCAGCGGGGGGGACAGCTACGAGCAGTACTTC. Translating gives CASGGDSYEQYF.